What follows are 27 T cell receptor beta chains derived from one specimen sequenced in a study of T cell responses to AZD1222 COVID-19 vaccine. Assay used: immunoSEQ multiplex PCR; TCRdb lists only in-frame clones, some missing. The sample includes around 140,000 clones, more than 85% of them seen just once. The sample was peripheral blood, taken 28 days after the second AZD1222 dose. Receptor source: an adult who received the AZD1222 COVID-19 vaccine.

The chain couples TRBV2 to TRBJ2-2, with 7 bases identical to TRBD1. The CDR3 consists of 16 residues. After removal of 4 bases from V and 1 base from J, the junction contained 6 bases not matched to a gene. Per the germline V gene, CDR1 is SNHLY and CDR2 is FYNNEI. For the CDR3, the DNA is TGTGCCAGCAGTGCTTTGGGACAGCAGAACACCGGGGAGCTGTTTTTT. This translates into CASSALGQQNTGELFF.

This chain connects TRBV19 to TRBJ1-1, with D tentatively TRBD1 (6 bases). Germline CDR1 is LNHDA and CDR2 is SQIVND (reference sequence). The V gene lost 2 bases and the J gene lost 6 bases, with 10 bases spanning the gap. This CDR3 contains 13 residues. CDR3 DNA: TGTGCCAGTAGTATATTACAGGGTGCTGAAGCTTTCTTT. As protein: CASSILQGAEAFF.

The chain recombines TRBV6-5 with TRBJ1-4; tentative D call: TRBD1 (5 bases). Deletions cut 6 bases from V and 3 bases from J, with 11 bases between. Looked up from germline, CDR1 is MNHEY and CDR2 is SVGAGI. CDR3 length: 14 amino acids. For the CDR3, the DNA is TGTGCCAGCAGGAAGCGGGACCCTAATGAAAAACTGTTTTTT. Translation gives CASRKRDPNEKLFF.

The chain links TRBV3-1 (or the pseudogene TRBV3-2) to TRBJ1-2, with 7 bases identical to TRBD1. CDR3 length equals 15 residues. After removal of 1 base from V and 1 base from J, the junction contained 3 bases not matched to a gene. Germline CDR1 reads LGHDT; CDR2 reads YNNKEL (reference sequence). The CDR3 region is CASSQGQGLNYGYTF. In DNA form, the CDR3 reads TGTGCCAGCAGCCAAGGACAGGGCCTTAACTATGGCTACACCTTC.

In DNA, the CDR3 is TGTGCCACCAGCAGAGAAGTTGTGAACACCGGGGAGCTGTTTTTT. This translates into CATSREVVNTGELFF. This rearrangement joins TRBV15 to TRBJ2-2; D remains ambiguous. Between the trimmed V and J ends, which lost 0 bases and 1 base, there was a span of 6 bases. This CDR3 has 15 residues. Germline-derived CDR1 and CDR2 are LNHNV and YYDKDF (reference sequence).

This clone was observed a single time. The chain employs TRBV5-1 and TRBJ2-7; tentatively, D is TRBD2 (6 bases). V was clipped by 3 bases and J by 9 bases, with 13 bases between them. Per germline, CDR1 SGHRS and CDR2 YFSETQ. The CDR3 totals 12 residues. CDR3: CASSSPEGRQYF. In DNA form, the CDR3 reads TGCGCCAGCAGCTCACCGGAGGGGCGGCAGTACTTC.

This rearrangement joins TRBV4-1 to TRBJ2-1, with TRBD2 matching over 10 bases. The CDR3 contains 16 residues. The germline V gene encodes CDR1 MGHRA and CDR2 YSYEKL. With V trimmed by 2 bases and J by 4 bases, 5 bases remained unmatched. As DNA, the CDR3 is TGCGCCAGCAGCCAAATCGCTAGCGGGAGTTACAATGAGCAGTTCTTC. Translating gives CASSQIASGSYNEQFF.

This sequence joins TRBV18 and TRBJ1-5, with 9 bases that match TRBD1. CDR3 length: 16 residues. Trimming took 5 bases from V and 5 from J; bases not matched to a gene: 10. Germline values: CDR1 KGHSH, CDR2 LQKENI. CDR3 loop: CASSYGTGYLHQPQHF. The CDR3 DNA reads TGTGCCAGCTCATACGGGACAGGGTACTTGCATCAGCCCCAGCATTTT. Full variable domain (remainder filled in from reference TRBV18 and TRBJ1-5): NAGVMQNPRHLVRRRGQEARLRCSPMKGHSHVYWYRQLPEEGLKFMVYLQKENIIDESGMPKERFSAEFPKEGPSILRIQQVVRGDSAAYFCASSYGTGYLHQPQHFGDGTRLSIL.

The chain uses TRBV18 and TRBJ2-7; D unresolved. Germline loops: CDR1 KGHSH, CDR2 LQKENI. The CDR3 is 14 residues long. V lost 6 bases and J 0 bases, leaving 12 bases between the germline ends. Here the CDR3 reads CASSGLDSSYEQYF. The CDR3 DNA follows: TGTGCCAGCTCCGGGCTCGATTCCTCCTACGAGCAGTACTTC.

Here the CDR3 reads CASSPLHLAGGTDTQYF. CDR3 bases: TGTGCCAGCTCACCACTGCATCTAGCGGGGGGCACAGATACGCAGTATTTT. This chain connects TRBV18 to TRBJ2-3, with 10 positions matching TRBD2. V was pared by 1 base and J by 1 base, with 5 bases of the junction left unmatched. The CDR3 loop spans 17 amino acids. Germline CDR1 reads KGHSH; CDR2 reads LQKENI.

V gene TRBV7-2 combines with J gene TRBJ2-5, with D possibly TRBD2 on 6 matching bases. CDR3 length equals 15 residues. V lost 2 bases and J 4 bases, leaving 14 bases between the germline ends. Germline values: CDR1 SGHTA, CDR2 FQGNSA. The CDR3 sequence: CASSLQPGLRETQYF. The CDR3, as DNA: TGTGCCAGCAGCTTACAACCGGGACTCCGAGAGACCCAGTACTTC.

The V gene is TRBV14, the J gene TRBJ1-5; D uncertain. This CDR3 region has 13 residues. The V end lost 4 bases, the J end lost 0 bases, and 4 bases lay between the germline ends. The germline gives CDR1 SGHDN, CDR2 FVKESK. The CDR3 region has the DNA TGTGCCAGCAGCCGCGATAGCAATCAGCCCCAGCATTTT. Its protein product is CASSRDSNQPQHF.

V and J are TRBV29-1 and TRBJ1-2; D remains ambiguous. V gave up 4 bases and J gave up 5 bases, with 5 bases separating them. The germline V gene has CDR1 SQVTM and CDR2 ANQGSEA. This CDR3 has 10 residues. The CDR3 DNA is TGCAGCGTTGCAGAGTATGGCTACACCTTC. Its protein product is CSVAEYGYTF. Together with reference TRBV29-1 and TRBJ1-2, the CDR3 gives the full variable domain: SAVISQKPSRDICQRGTSLTIQCQVDSQVTMMFWYRQQPGQSLTLIATANQGSEATYESGFVIDKFPISRPNLTFSTLTVSNMSPEDSSIYLCSVAEYGYTFGSGTRLTVV.

The J gene is TRBJ2-5, the V gene TRBV10-2; D unclear. Trimming shortened V by 4 bases and J by 5 bases, and 8 bases separated the two germline ends. CDR1 and CDR2 from the germline V gene are WSHSY and SAAADI. CDR3 size: 12 residues. As DNA, the CDR3 is TGCGCCAGCAGTGGCCCTCTGGAGACCCAGTACTTC. Its translation: CASSGPLETQYF.

The chain carries TRBV14 and TRBJ1-4, with D tentatively TRBD1 (6 bases). Trimming stripped 4 bases from V and 3 bases from J, with 9 bases between. This CDR3 comprises 14 residues. CDR1 and CDR2 from the germline V gene are SGHDN and FVKESK. CDR3 coding DNA: TGTGCCAGCAGCCGGGACACCGCTAATGAAAAACTGTTTTTT. This codes for CASSRDTANEKLFF. The whole variable domain, filled in from reference TRBV14 and TRBJ1-4, reads EAGVTQFPSHSVIEKGQTVTLRCDPISGHDNLYWYRRVMGKEIKFLLHFVKESKQDESGMPNNRFLAERTGGTYSTLKVQPAELEDSGVYFCASSRDTANEKLFFGSGTQLSVL.

The V gene is TRBV27, the J gene TRBJ2-7; TRBD2 aligns across 12 bases. V was pared by 5 bases and J by 3 bases, with 8 bases of the junction left unmatched. Germline V CDR1 and CDR2: MNHEY, SMNVEV (reference sequence). This CDR3 comprises 16 residues. CDR3 nucleotide sequence: TGTGCCAGCAGTCAAAAAGGACTAGCGGGACGCTACGAGCAGTACTTC. This codes for CASSQKGLAGRYEQYF.

The J gene is TRBJ1-2, the V gene TRBV18; 8 positions agree with TRBD1. V was clipped by 6 bases and J by 7 bases; unmatched bases: 7. Germline loops: CDR1 KGHSH, CDR2 LQKENI. CDR3 size: 13 residues. CDR3 nucleotide sequence: TGTGCCAGCTCTCAGGACAGGGATAGTGGCTACACCTTC. Encoded protein: CASSQDRDSGYTF.

The chain uses TRBV7-2 and TRBJ1-1; no firm D call. Trimming took 5 bases from V and 1 from J, leaving 8 bases between them. This CDR3 is built from 13 residues. Germline V gene sequence: CDR1 SGHTA, CDR2 FQGNSA. CDR3 sequence (DNA): TGTGCCAGCAGCGTACAGCCGAACACTGAAGCTTTCTTT. Translating it yields CASSVQPNTEAFF.

The chain uses TRBV7-8 and TRBJ2-7; 9 nucleotides line up with TRBD1. After removal of 1 base from V and 3 bases from J, the junction contained 1 base not matched to a gene. This CDR3 contains 14 residues. Germline loops: CDR1 SGHVS, CDR2 FQNEAQ. CDR3 in amino acids: CASSLGQGDYEQYF. CDR3 coding DNA: TGTGCCAGCAGCTTAGGACAGGGGGACTACGAGCAGTACTTC.

The chain couples TRBV27 to TRBJ1-1; no clear D gene. V gave up 2 bases and J gave up 1 base, with 11 bases separating them. CDR1 and CDR2 (germline): MNHEY, SMNVEV (reference sequence). CDR3 length: 15 residues. The CDR3 loop is CASSLIRVRNTEAFF. The CDR3 nucleotides are TGTGCCAGCAGTTTAATTCGAGTCAGGAACACTGAAGCTTTCTTT.

This clone was counted a single time. The CDR3 loop reads CASSPGASGANTGELFF. CDR3 nucleotide sequence: TGTGCCAGCAGTCCCGGCGCTAGCGGGGCGAACACCGGGGAGCTGTTTTTT. V gene TRBV6-6 combines with J gene TRBJ2-2, with TRBD2 identical over 9 bases. CDR1 is MNHNY and CDR2 is SVGAGI in the germline V gene (reference sequence). There are 17 residues in the CDR3. V shed 5 bases and J 0 bases; nucleotides not matched to a gene: 7.

This clone was counted once. The chain links TRBV7-8 to TRBJ1-1, with 7 nucleotides matching TRBD1. With 4 bases clipped from V and 7 bases from J, the junction kept 3 bases outside the gene matches. Germline V gene data show CDR1 as SGHVS and CDR2 as FQNEAQ. CDR3 length: 12 amino acids. Written as DNA, the CDR3 is TGTGCCAGCAGCTCCACAGGGGATGAAGCTTTCTTT. Its translation: CASSSTGDEAFF.

The chain combines TRBV19 with TRBJ1-1; D call uncertain. V was cut by 7 bases and J by 5 bases, with 14 bases left in between. The CDR3 is made up of 13 amino acids. Germline lookup yields CDR1 LNHDA and CDR2 SQIVND (reference sequence). CDR3 nucleotide sequence: TGTGCCAGTAAAGGACTATTGGGTACTGAAGCTTTCTTT. Its translation is CASKGLLGTEAFF.

This clone was observed a single time. The chain recombines TRBV6-5 with TRBJ1-6, with a weak D call TRBD1 (6 bases). CDR3 size: 15 residues. Trimming removed 9 bases from V and 7 bases from J, with 19 bases in between. The germline gives CDR1 MNHEY, CDR2 SVGAGI. The CDR3 region is CARSGVTGRNSPLHF. The CDR3 nucleotides read TGTGCCAGATCCGGAGTTACAGGGAGGAATTCACCCCTCCACTTT.

The V and J genes are TRBV7-9 and TRBJ2-2; perhaps D is TRBD1 or TRBD2 (5 bases each). The V end lost 5 bases, the J end lost 4 bases, and 14 bases lay between the germline ends. This CDR3 contains 15 residues. The germline gives CDR1 SEHNR, CDR2 FQNEAQ (reference sequence). CDR3 in amino acids: CASSASGTSTGELFF. DNA of the CDR3: TGTGCCAGCAGCGCTTCGGGGACCTCCACCGGGGAGCTGTTTTTT.

The chain recombines TRBV4-1 with TRBJ2-2; D may be TRBD1 (6 bases). V lost 0 bases and J 6 bases, leaving 14 bases between the germline ends. There are 16 residues in the CDR3. CDR1 is MGHRA, CDR2 YSYEKL, per germline. This CDR3 is CASSQDYAGGAGELFF. The CDR3, as DNA: TGCGCCAGCAGCCAAGATTATGCTGGGGGCGCCGGGGAGCTGTTTTTT.

The chain joins TRBV7-9 to TRBJ1-1; 10 nucleotides align to TRBD1. CDR3 length equals 14 residues. V trimming: 5 bases; J trimming: 3 bases; junction bases outside the gene matches: 3. Germline V CDR1 and CDR2: SEHNR, FQNEAQ (reference sequence). CDR3 loop: CASSLGQGDTEAFF. DNA of the CDR3: TGTGCCAGCAGCCTCGGACAGGGGGACACTGAAGCTTTCTTT.